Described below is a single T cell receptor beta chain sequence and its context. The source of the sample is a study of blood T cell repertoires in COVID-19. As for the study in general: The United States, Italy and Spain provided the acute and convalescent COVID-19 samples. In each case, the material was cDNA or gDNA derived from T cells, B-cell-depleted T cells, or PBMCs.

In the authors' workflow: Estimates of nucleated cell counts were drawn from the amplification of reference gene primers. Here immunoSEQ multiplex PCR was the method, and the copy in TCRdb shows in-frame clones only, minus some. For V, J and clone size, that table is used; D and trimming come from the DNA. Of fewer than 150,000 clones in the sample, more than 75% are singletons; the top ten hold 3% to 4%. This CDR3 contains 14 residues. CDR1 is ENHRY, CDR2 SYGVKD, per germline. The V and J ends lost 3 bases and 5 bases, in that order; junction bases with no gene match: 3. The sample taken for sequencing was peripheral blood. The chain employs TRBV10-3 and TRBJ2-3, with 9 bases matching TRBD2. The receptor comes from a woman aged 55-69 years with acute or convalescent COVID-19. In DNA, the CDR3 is TGTGCCATCAGTGATTTAGCGGGAGTAGATACGCAGTATTTT. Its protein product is CAISDLAGVDTQYF.